A single sample gave rise to the 6 T cell receptor beta chains below, sequenced in a study of T cell changes during pregnancy in multiple sclerosis. Measured with immunoSEQ multiplex PCR; TCRdb has only the in-frame clones, and not every one. The sample lists some 64,000 clones; less than 95% were seen once. The material was peripheral blood, obtained in the second trimester of pregnancy. Receptor source: a female donor in good health, enrolled as a control in a pregnancy study.

The chain recombines TRBV29-1 with TRBJ1-1; TRBD1 aligns across 10 bases. CDR1 and CDR2 from the germline V gene are SQVTM and ANQGSEA. J gave up 5 bases and V 5 bases, and 20 bases lay outside the gene matches. The CDR3 extends over 18 amino acids. DNA of the CDR3: TGCAGCGTTAGCGGCTCACTCCGGGACAGGGGATCCCTAACTGAAGCTTTCTTT. This gives the protein CSVSGSLRDRGSLTEAFF.

As for this clone: The junction does not match germline at one end; this may be a read error. CDR3 residues: CASSPRDSVWGMYQETQYF. The CDR3 nucleotides read TGTGCCAGCTCCCCACGGGACAGCGTGTGGGGCATGTACCAAGAGACCCAGTACTTC. The J gene is TRBJ2-5, the V gene TRBV18; 7 bases are shared with TRBD1. In germline, CDR1 is KGHSH, CDR2 LQKENI. The CDR3 is made up of 19 amino acids.

This chain uses TRBV27 with TRBJ2-7, with 10 bases fitting TRBD1. Germline trimming cut 4 bases from V and 5 bases from J; bases unmatched to any gene: 8. From germline, CDR1 is MNHEY and CDR2 SMNVEV (reference sequence). The CDR3 loop spans 15 amino acids. CDR3 protein: CASSSTTGGIDEQYF. In nucleotides, the CDR3 is TGTGCCAGCAGTTCTACGACAGGGGGCATCGACGAGCAGTACTTC.

V usage is TRBV10-1 and J usage is TRBJ2-7; D gene uncertain. V gave up 3 bases and J gave up 5 bases, with 17 bases separating them. Germline loops: CDR1 WNHNN, CDR2 SYGVQD (reference sequence). The CDR3 covers 15 residues. The CDR3 spells CASSEDGGRFHEQYF. CDR3 nucleotides: TGCGCCAGCAGTGAAGACGGTGGGCGATTCCACGAGCAGTACTTC.

The V call is TRBV5-6, the J call TRBJ1-2; D might be TRBD1 (6 bases). Trimming removed 2 bases at V and 4 bases at J, with 9 bases between. This CDR3 is built from 13 residues. Germline CDR1 reads SGHDT; CDR2 reads YYEEEE. CDR3 amino acids: CASSLDRIYGYTF. CDR3 bases: TGTGCCAGCAGCTTAGACAGGATCTATGGCTACACCTTC.

The chain couples TRBV5-1 to TRBJ2-5; no definite D call. Trimming pared 4 bases from V and 2 bases from J, leaving 9 bases between. CDR1 SGHRS and CDR2 YFSETQ come from the germline V gene. The CDR3 consists of 13 residues. The CDR3, as DNA: TGCGCCAGCAGCACGACACCTCAAGAGACCCAGTACTTC. Translation gives CASSTTPQETQYF.